One sample yielded the 32 T cell receptor beta chains listed below, sequenced in a study of OX40 agonist ivuxolimab in advanced cancers. Profiled with immunoSEQ multiplex PCR; TCRdb holds only in-frame clones, not every one. The table includes 30,000 to 45,000 clones, over 65% detected once. This specimen was CD4+ or CD8+ T cells sorted from blood, taken in a trial of the OX40 agonist ivuxolimab. These TCRs come from an adult with an advanced solid tumor such as melanoma, head and neck, liver or kidney cancer.

CDR3 protein: CASSLMGIFYEQYF. CDR3 DNA: TGTGCCAGCAGCTTAATGGGGATTTTTTACGAGCAGTACTTC. V gene TRBV7-2 combines with J gene TRBJ2-7, with D hard to call. Trimming took 2 bases from V and 4 from J, leaving 12 bases between them. CDR1 and CDR2 from the germline V gene are SGHTA and FQGNSA. This CDR3 contains 14 residues.

The chain has TRBV2 and TRBJ2-1; 14 nucleotides match TRBD2. The CDR3 totals 15 residues. With 5 bases clipped from V and 8 bases from J, the junction kept 5 bases outside the gene matches. Germline V CDR1 and CDR2: SNHLY, FYNNEI. The DNA of the CDR3 is TGTGCCAGCAGTTTTGGGACTAGCGGGAGTCATGAGCAGTTCTTC. Protein: CASSFGTSGSHEQFF.

The chain couples TRBV6-4 to TRBJ2-5; 8 bases are shared with TRBD2. The CDR3 covers 17 residues. Looked up from germline, CDR1 is MRHNA and CDR2 is SNTAGT. Trimming cost V 4 bases and J 1 base; bases outside gene matches: 11. The DNA of the CDR3 is TGTGCCAGCAGTGGCGGCAACTTAGCGGGGCTCCAAGAGACCCAGTACTTC. Translated, it gives CASSGGNLAGLQETQYF.

This chain joins TRBV2 and TRBJ1-6; TRBD1 matches at 7 bases. J gave up 3 bases and V 8 bases, and 4 bases lay outside the gene matches. The CDR3 is 14 amino acids. CDR1 and CDR2 from the germline V gene are SNHLY and FYNNEI. The DNA of the CDR3 is TGTGCCAGCCGGGGGACAGTCTATAATTCACCCCTCCACTTT. Translated, it gives CASRGTVYNSPLHF.

The chain combines TRBV7-7 with TRBJ2-7; TRBD2 aligns across 11 bases. Germline CDR1 and CDR2: SSHAT and FNYEAQ (reference sequence). With V trimmed by 5 bases and J by 3 bases, 6 bases remained unmatched. This CDR3 is 15 amino acids long. The CDR3 region is CASSPGLAGYYEQYF. The DNA of the CDR3 is TGTGCCAGCAGCCCCGGACTAGCGGGCTACTACGAGCAGTACTTC.

This clone occurred a few times. The chain is built from TRBV28 and TRBJ1-1; 12 bases match TRBD1. The trim removed 5 bases at V and 10 bases at J, leaving 11 bases unmatched. This CDR3 has 15 amino acids. Germline V gene data show CDR1 as MDHEN and CDR2 as SYDVKM. CDR3 region: CASSPRDRGRVVAFF. In nucleotides, the CDR3 is TGTGCCAGCAGTCCTCGGGACAGGGGGCGCGTTGTAGCTTTCTTT. The full variable domain, its missing parts supplied by reference TRBV28 and TRBJ1-1, is DVKVTQSSRYLVKRTGEKVFLECVQDMDHENMFWYRQDPGLGLRLIYFSYDVKMKEKGDIPEGYSVSREKKERFSLILESASTNQTSMYLCASSPRDRGRVVAFFGQGTRLTVV.

As to this clone: At one end, the junction sequence differs from germline, possibly due to a read error. The chain joins TRBV7-7 to TRBJ2-5, with D possibly being TRBD1 (6 bases). Germline V lookup: CDR1 SSHAT, CDR2 FNYEAQ (reference sequence). There are 15 residues in the CDR3. The CDR3, as DNA: TGTGCTAGCAGCCAGGACAGTACGGGGCAAGAGACCCAGTACTTC. Encoded protein: CASSQDSTGQETQYF.

The chain has TRBV2 and TRBJ1-2, with D unresolved. The CDR3 spans 13 residues. Trimming took off 3 bases at V and 4 bases at J, with 9 bases between the two ends. Germline V gives CDR1 SNHLY, CDR2 FYNNEI. The CDR3 coding sequence is TGTGCCAGCAGTGAGGACGGATTCTATGGCTACACCTTC. It specifies CASSEDGFYGYTF.

The chain carries TRBV6-5 and TRBJ1-1; possible D gene TRBD1, 6 bases. This CDR3 has 14 amino acids. Germline V gene data show CDR1 as MNHEY and CDR2 as SVGAGI. V lost 6 bases and J lost 1, with 12 bases in between. The CDR3 here is CASRRPDRNTEAFF. The DNA for the CDR3 is TGTGCCAGCAGGAGACCGGACAGGAACACTGAAGCTTTCTTT.

The chain is built from TRBV28 and TRBJ2-7; 10 bases map to TRBD1. The CDR3 runs to 13 residues. The germline V gene encodes CDR1 MDHEN and CDR2 SYDVKM. V gave up 4 bases and J gave up 4 bases; unmatched junction bases: 1. CDR3 coding DNA: TGTGCCAGCAGTTCGGGACAGGGGTACGAGCAGTACTTC. It codes for CASSSGQGYEQYF.

This clone came up once. The V and J genes are TRBV19 and TRBJ2-2, with 7 bases lining up with TRBD1. V gave up 5 bases and J gave up 2 bases; unmatched junction bases: 8. CDR1 is LNHDA and CDR2 is SQIVND in the germline V gene (reference sequence). CDR3 length: 16 amino acids. The CDR3 here is CASSADGTVNTGELFF. For the CDR3, the DNA is TGTGCCAGTAGTGCGGACGGGACAGTTAACACCGGGGAGCTGTTTTTT.

V gene TRBV19 combines with J gene TRBJ1-4, with 9 nucleotides matching TRBD1. In germline, CDR1 is LNHDA, CDR2 SQIVND (reference sequence). V lost 8 bases to trimming and J lost 5 bases; unmatched junction nucleotides: 3. The CDR3 is made up of 13 amino acids. CDR3 amino acids: CASADRGNEKLFF. CDR3 nucleotide sequence: TGTGCCAGTGCGGACAGGGGCAATGAAAAACTGTTTTTT. The complete variable domain, with remaining parts taken from reference TRBV19 and TRBJ1-4, reads DGGITQSPKYLFRKEGQNVTLSCEQNLNHDAMYWYRQDPGQGLRLIYYSQIVNDFQKGDIAEGYSVSREKKESFPLTVTSAQKNPTAFYLCASADRGNEKLFFGSGTQLSVL.

CDR3 loop: CASSPGGREQYF. The CDR3 DNA follows: TGTGCCAGCTCACCCGGGGGGCGGGAGCAGTACTTC. The V gene is TRBV18, the J gene TRBJ2-7; D is perhaps TRBD2 (7 bases). The CDR3 loop spans 12 amino acids. Trimming stripped 3 bases from V and 7 bases from J, with 10 bases between. Germline values: CDR1 KGHSH, CDR2 LQKENI.

The V call is TRBV5-1, the J call TRBJ2-3; D gene uncertain. The V gene's germline CDR1 is SGHRS and CDR2 YFSETQ. The CDR3 sequence is 15 residues long. Trimming removed 4 bases from V and 0 bases from J, with 12 bases in between. The CDR3 nucleotides are TGCGCCAGCAGCCCTACAGCAGCTAGCACAGATACGCAGTATTTT. This codes for CASSPTAASTDTQYF.

The rearrangement links TRBV18 to TRBJ2-7; TRBD1 matches at 8 bases. The CDR3 runs to 15 residues. Germline CDR1 reads KGHSH; CDR2 reads LQKENI. The ends lost 3 bases at V and 7 bases at J; junction bases unmatched: 11. DNA for the CDR3: TGTGCCAGCTCACCCCAGGGGGCAGCCACCATGGAGCAGTACTTC. It specifies CASSPQGAATMEQYF.

Only one count was recorded for this clone. V and J are TRBV5-1 and TRBJ1-2; unclear D gene. V gave up 3 bases and J gave up 3 bases, with 12 bases separating them. The CDR3 has 14 amino acids. Germline CDR1 and CDR2: SGHRS and YFSETQ. CDR3 region: CASSSGIVDYGYTF. In DNA form, the CDR3 reads TGCGCCAGCAGCTCAGGAATCGTGGACTATGGCTACACCTTC.

The J gene is TRBJ2-1, the V gene TRBV28; tentative D call: TRBD2 (6 bases). The CDR3 loop spans 14 amino acids. V shed 9 bases and J shed 14 bases, with 26 bases lying between them. Germline loops: CDR1 MDHEN, CDR2 SYDVKM. CDR3: CARSQISGLRREFF. The CDR3 DNA is TGTGCCAGGTCTCAAATCAGCGGGCTTCGGAGGGAGTTCTTC.

This clone was observed a handful of times. V gene TRBV6-6 combines with J gene TRBJ1-2; D not certain. The CDR3 spans 16 residues. V was cut by 0 bases and J by 4 bases, with 15 bases left in between. The V gene's germline CDR1 is MNHNY and CDR2 SVGAGI (reference sequence). The CDR3 loop is CASSYSSGPGGYGYTF. The CDR3 DNA reads TGTGCCAGCAGTTACTCCTCCGGACCCGGAGGCTATGGCTACACCTTC.

The V and J genes are TRBV15 and TRBJ2-7; 7 nucleotides match TRBD2. Germline V gene data show CDR1 as LNHNV and CDR2 as YYDKDF (reference sequence). The CDR3 has 15 residues. V lost 0 bases, J lost 0 bases, and 2 bases stayed unmatched. This chain's CDR3 is CATSREASGSYEQYF. DNA of the CDR3: TGTGCCACCAGCAGAGAGGCTAGCGGCTCCTACGAGCAGTACTTC.

This clone has more than one count but fewer than ten. The chain has TRBV6-6 and TRBJ2-7; D is perhaps TRBD1 (6 bases). CDR1 is MNHNY and CDR2 is SVGAGI in the germline V gene (reference sequence). Trimming left V 6 bases short and J 2 bases short, with 14 bases between. CDR3 length: 14 amino acids. This CDR3 is CASRTPGQTYEQYF. The CDR3 region has the DNA TGTGCCAGCAGGACACCGGGACAAACCTACGAGCAGTACTTC.

The rearrangement links TRBV29-1 to TRBJ2-3, with 9 bases matching TRBD1. There are 14 residues in the CDR3. CDR1 is SQVTM, CDR2 ANQGSEA, per germline. The ends lost 4 bases at V and 6 bases at J; junction bases unmatched: 8. The CDR3 protein is CSVVGGTGTDTQYF. The CDR3 nucleotides are TGCAGCGTTGTGGGGGGGACAGGGACCGATACGCAGTATTTT.

The chain combines TRBV7-9 with TRBJ1-4; possibly TRBD1 for D (5 bases). Germline V gene sequence: CDR1 SEHNR, CDR2 FQNEAQ (reference sequence). V lost 5 bases to trimming and J lost 8 bases, with 18 bases between them. The CDR3 runs 15 residues. The chain's CDR3 is CASSHRGLPEEKLFF. The CDR3, as DNA: TGTGCCAGCAGCCACCGGGGCCTCCCGGAGGAAAAACTGTTTTTT.

DNA for the CDR3: TGTGCCAGCAGCTTGGTAAACAATGAGCAGTTCTTC. Its protein product is CASSLVNNEQFF. The chain is built from TRBV11-3 and TRBJ2-1; D remains ambiguous. CDR3 length equals 12 residues. V lost 3 bases, J lost 5 bases, and 5 bases lay in between. Looked up from germline, CDR1 is SGHNT and CDR2 is YENEEA.

This clone was seen only a few times. The J gene is TRBJ1-1, the V gene TRBV30, with D unclear. The CDR3 has 11 residues. V lost 3 bases, J lost 1 base, and 3 bases lay in between. Germline V gene data show CDR1 as GTSNPN and CDR2 as SVGIG (reference sequence). CDR3 protein: CAWRWNTEAFF. CDR3 in DNA: TGTGCCTGGAGGTGGAACACTGAAGCTTTCTTT.

The J gene is TRBJ2-7, the V gene TRBV4-1; possibly TRBD1 for D (8 bases). Germline assignment: CDR1 MGHRA and CDR2 YSYEKL. The CDR3 runs 15 residues. With 4 bases removed from V and 3 bases from J, the gap between germline ends came to 16 bases. The CDR3 sequence: CASSLAAGQDYEQYF. Here the CDR3 DNA reads TGCGCCAGCAGCCTAGCAGCGGGACAGGACTACGAGCAGTACTTC.

The rearrangement links TRBV10-3 to TRBJ2-3; D is undetermined. V gave up 0 bases and J gave up 6 bases, with 13 bases separating them. Germline CDR1 and CDR2: ENHRY and SYGVKD. The CDR3 consists of 15 residues. This CDR3 reads CAISESPGTADTQYF. CDR3 sequence (DNA): TGTGCCATCAGTGAGTCGCCCGGCACGGCCGATACGCAGTATTTT.

This chain joins TRBV9 and TRBJ2-5; D gene uncertain. From germline, CDR1 is SGDLS and CDR2 YYNGEE. The CDR3 loop spans 14 amino acids. Trimming stripped 4 bases from V and 4 bases from J, with 14 bases between. The CDR3 region has the DNA TGTGCCAGCAGCCCCCGCGCCAAGGGAGAGACCCAGTACTTC. It codes for CASSPRAKGETQYF.

The DNA for the CDR3 is TGTGCCAGCAGCGGGGCAGGGACCTATGGCTACACCTTC. Translating gives CASSGAGTYGYTF. The V and J genes are TRBV28 and TRBJ1-2, with a weak D call TRBD1 (5 bases). Germline assignment: CDR1 MDHEN and CDR2 SYDVKM. This CDR3 has 13 amino acids. Trimming took 6 bases from V and 4 from J, leaving 12 bases between them.

The J gene is TRBJ1-1, the V gene TRBV5-1; no reliable D call. V lost 4 bases, J lost 1 base, and 11 bases lay in between. CDR1 and CDR2 from the germline V gene are SGHRS and YFSETQ. This CDR3 region has 14 residues. CDR3: CASSPGPANTEAFF. DNA of the CDR3: TGCGCCAGCAGCCCGGGTCCCGCGAACACTGAAGCTTTCTTT.

V usage is TRBV7-2 and J usage is TRBJ2-7, with D perhaps matching TRBD2 (6 bases). The CDR3 contains 13 residues. V lost 2 bases to trimming and J lost 5 bases, with 10 bases between them. Looked up from germline, CDR1 is SGHTA and CDR2 is FQGNSA. The DNA of the CDR3 is TGTGCCAGCAGCTTATTAGGGAGGAACGAGCAGTACTTC. This sequence encodes CASSLLGRNEQYF. Complete variable domain (other parts from reference TRBV7-2 and TRBJ2-7): GAGVSQSPSNKVTEKGKDVELRCDPISGHTALYWYRQSLGQGLEFLIYFQGNSAPDKSGLPSDRFSAERTGGSVSTLTIQRTQQEDSAVYLCASSLLGRNEQYFGPGTRLTVT.

V usage is TRBV5-6 and J usage is TRBJ2-1, with D perhaps matching TRBD1 or TRBD2 (5 bases each). Trimming removed 3 bases at V and 6 bases at J, with 16 bases between. Germline CDR1 and CDR2: SGHDT and YYEEEE. The length of the CDR3 is 15 residues. DNA of the CDR3: TGTGCCAGCAGCTACCGGGTGGGGGTTGTCAATGAGCAGTTCTTC. Its translation: CASSYRVGVVNEQFF. Based on the CDR3 plus reference TRBV5-6 and TRBJ2-1, the full variable domain is DAGVTQSPTHLIKTRGQQVTLRCSPKSGHDTVSWYQQALGQGPQFIFQYYEEEERQRGNFPDRFSGHQFPNYSSELNVNALLLGDSALYLCASSYRVGVVNEQFFGPGTRLTVL.

The chain has TRBV19 and TRBJ1-4; 7 bases fit TRBD1. CDR3 length: 15 amino acids. V lost 5 bases and J lost 6; bases outside the gene matches: 9. CDR1 and CDR2 from the germline V gene are LNHDA and SQIVND (reference sequence). CDR3 amino acids: CASSPTQGFHEKLFF. Here the CDR3 DNA reads TGTGCCAGTAGTCCTACACAGGGGTTCCATGAAAAACTGTTTTTT.